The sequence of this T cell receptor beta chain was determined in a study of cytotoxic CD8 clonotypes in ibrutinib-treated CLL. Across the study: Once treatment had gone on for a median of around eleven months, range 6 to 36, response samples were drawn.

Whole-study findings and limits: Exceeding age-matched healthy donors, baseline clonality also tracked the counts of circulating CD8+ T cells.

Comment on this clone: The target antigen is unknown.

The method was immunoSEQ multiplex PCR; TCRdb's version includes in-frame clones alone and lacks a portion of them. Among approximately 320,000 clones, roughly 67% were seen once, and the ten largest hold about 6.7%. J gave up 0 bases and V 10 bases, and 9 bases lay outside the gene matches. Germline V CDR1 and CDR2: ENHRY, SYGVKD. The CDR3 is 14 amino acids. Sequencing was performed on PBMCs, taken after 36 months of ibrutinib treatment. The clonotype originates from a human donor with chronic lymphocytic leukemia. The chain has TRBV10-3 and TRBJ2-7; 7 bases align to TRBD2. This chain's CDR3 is CATTGSGDSYEQYF. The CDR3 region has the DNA TGTGCCACGACGGGCAGCGGGGACTCCTACGAGCAGTACTTC.